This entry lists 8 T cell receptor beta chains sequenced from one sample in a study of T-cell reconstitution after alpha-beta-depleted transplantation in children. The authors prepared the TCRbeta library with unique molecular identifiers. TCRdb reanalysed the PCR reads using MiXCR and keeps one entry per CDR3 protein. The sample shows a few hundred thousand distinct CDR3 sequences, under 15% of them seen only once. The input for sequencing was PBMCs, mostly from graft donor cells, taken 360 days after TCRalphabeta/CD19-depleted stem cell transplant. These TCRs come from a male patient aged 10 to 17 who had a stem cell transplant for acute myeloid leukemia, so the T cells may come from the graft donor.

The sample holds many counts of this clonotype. CDR3 in DNA: TGTGCCAGCAGTTACCCAGCCAGATATACGCAGTATTTT. This translates into CASSYPARYTQYF. This chain connects TRBV6-2 or TRBV6-3 to TRBJ2-3, with unresolved D. V lost 2 bases and J lost 7, with 10 bases in between. Germline V gives CDR1 MNHEY, CDR2 SVGEGT. The CDR3 consists of 13 residues.

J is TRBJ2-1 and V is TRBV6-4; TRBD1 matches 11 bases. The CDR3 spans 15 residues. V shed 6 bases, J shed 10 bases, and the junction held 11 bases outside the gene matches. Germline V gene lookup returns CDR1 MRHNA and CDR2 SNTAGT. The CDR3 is CASSPGQGAPGEQFF. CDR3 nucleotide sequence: TGTGCCAGCAGCCCAGGACAGGGGGCCCCGGGGGAGCAGTTCTTC.

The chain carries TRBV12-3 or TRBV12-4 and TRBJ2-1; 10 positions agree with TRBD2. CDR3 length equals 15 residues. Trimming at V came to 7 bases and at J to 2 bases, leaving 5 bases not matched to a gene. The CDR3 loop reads CASTYGTSAYNEQFF. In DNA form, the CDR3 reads TGTGCCAGCACCTACGGGACTAGCGCCTACAATGAGCAGTTCTTC.

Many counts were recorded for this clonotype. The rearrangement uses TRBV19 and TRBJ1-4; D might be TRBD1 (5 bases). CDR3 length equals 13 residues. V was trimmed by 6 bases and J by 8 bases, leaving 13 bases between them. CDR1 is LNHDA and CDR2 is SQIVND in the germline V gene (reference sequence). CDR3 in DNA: TGTGCCAGTAGAAGACCGGAGGGGGAAAAACTGTTTTTT. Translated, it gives CASRRPEGEKLFF.

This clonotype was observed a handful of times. In DNA, the CDR3 is TGTGCCAGCAGTTTAGAGGACCACCGGACCCAGTACTTC. Protein sequence: CASSLEDHRTQYF. The chain recombines TRBV12-3 or TRBV12-4 with TRBJ2-5; D unclear. This CDR3 spans 13 amino acids. V lost 1 base to trimming and J lost 7 bases, with 10 bases between them.

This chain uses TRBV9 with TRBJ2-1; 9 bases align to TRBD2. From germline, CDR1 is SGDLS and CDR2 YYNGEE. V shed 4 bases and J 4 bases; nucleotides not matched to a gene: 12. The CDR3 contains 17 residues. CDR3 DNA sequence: TGTGCCAGCAGCCCCCAGGGCGGGAGGGCCGCTTACAATGAGCAGTTCTTC. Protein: CASSPQGGRAAYNEQFF.

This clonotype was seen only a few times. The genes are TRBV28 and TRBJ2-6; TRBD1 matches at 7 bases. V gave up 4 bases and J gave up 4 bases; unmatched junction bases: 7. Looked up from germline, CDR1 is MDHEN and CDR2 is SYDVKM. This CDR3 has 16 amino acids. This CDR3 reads CASSSDRVRGANVLTF. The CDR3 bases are TGTGCCAGCAGTTCTGACAGGGTGAGAGGGGCCAACGTCCTGACTTTC.

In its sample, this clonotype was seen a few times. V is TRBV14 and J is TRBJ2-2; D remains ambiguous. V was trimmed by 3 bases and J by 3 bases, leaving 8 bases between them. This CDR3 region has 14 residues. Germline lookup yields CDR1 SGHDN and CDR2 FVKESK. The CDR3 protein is CASSQFIYTGELFF. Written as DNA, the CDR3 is TGTGCCAGCAGCCAGTTTATTTACACCGGGGAGCTGTTTTTT.